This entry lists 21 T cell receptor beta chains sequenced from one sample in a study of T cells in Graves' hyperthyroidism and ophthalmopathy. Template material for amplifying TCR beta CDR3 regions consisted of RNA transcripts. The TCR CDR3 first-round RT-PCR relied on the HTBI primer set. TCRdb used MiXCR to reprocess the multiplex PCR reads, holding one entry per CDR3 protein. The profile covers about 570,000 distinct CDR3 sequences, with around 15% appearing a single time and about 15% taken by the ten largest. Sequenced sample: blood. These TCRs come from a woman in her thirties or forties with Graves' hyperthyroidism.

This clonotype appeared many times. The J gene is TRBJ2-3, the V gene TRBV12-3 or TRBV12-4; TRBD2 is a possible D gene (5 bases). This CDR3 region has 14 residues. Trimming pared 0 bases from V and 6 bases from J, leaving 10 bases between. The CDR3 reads CASSLAGAGDTQYF. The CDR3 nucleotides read TGTGCCAGCAGTTTAGCGGGAGCAGGTGATACGCAGTATTTT.

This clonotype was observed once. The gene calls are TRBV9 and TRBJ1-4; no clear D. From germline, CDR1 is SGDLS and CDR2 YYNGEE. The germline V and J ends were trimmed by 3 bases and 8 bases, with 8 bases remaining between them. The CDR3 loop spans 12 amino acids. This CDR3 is CASSAEGEKLFF. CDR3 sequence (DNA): TGTGCCAGCAGCGCGGAGGGAGAAAAACTGTTTTTT.

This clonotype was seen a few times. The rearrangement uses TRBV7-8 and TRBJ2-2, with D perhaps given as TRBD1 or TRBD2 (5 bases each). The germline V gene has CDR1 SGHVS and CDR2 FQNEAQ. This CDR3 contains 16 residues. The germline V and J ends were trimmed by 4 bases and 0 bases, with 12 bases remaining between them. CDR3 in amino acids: CASSSRAGPNTGELFF. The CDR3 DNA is TGTGCCAGCAGCTCGAGGGCAGGGCCGAACACCGGGGAGCTGTTTTTT.

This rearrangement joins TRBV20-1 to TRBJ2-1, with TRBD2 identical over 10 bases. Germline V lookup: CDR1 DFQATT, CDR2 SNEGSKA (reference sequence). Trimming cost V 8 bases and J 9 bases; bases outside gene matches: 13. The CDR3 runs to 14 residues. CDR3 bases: TGCAGTCACAAGCGGGAGGGCCAAAGGGGTGAGCAGTTCTTC. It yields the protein CSHKREGQRGEQFF.

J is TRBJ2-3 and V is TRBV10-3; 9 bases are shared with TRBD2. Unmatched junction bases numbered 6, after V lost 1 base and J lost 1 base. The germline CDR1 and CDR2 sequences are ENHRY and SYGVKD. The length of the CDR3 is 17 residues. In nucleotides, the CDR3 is TGTGCCATCAGTGAGTTCCCTCAGCGGGAGGGCACAGATACGCAGTATTTT. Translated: CAISEFPQREGTDTQYF.

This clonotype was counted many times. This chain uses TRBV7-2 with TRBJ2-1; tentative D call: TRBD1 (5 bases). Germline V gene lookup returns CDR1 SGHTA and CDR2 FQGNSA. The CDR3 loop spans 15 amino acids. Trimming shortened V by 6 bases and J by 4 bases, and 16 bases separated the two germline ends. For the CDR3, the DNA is TGTGCCAGCAGTCCCTTCGGACAAGATTACAATGAGCAGTTCTTC. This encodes CASSPFGQDYNEQFF.

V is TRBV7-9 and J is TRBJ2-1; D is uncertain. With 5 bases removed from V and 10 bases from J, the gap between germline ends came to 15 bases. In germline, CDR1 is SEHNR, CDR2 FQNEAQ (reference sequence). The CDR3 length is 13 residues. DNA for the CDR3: TGTGCCAGCAGCCAGTCGTCGGGTTACGAGCAGTTCTTC. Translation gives CASSQSSGYEQFF.

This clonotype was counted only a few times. CDR3 nucleotides: TGTGCCAGCAGGGCTCAGGGAACTGAAAAACTGTTTTTT. Residues: CASRAQGTEKLFF. This sequence joins TRBV6-1 and TRBJ1-4; TRBD1 might be the D (5 bases). The germline V gene has CDR1 MNHNS and CDR2 SASEGT. Trimming shortened V by 6 bases and J by 7 bases, and 12 bases separated the two germline ends. The CDR3 spans 13 residues.

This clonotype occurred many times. The DNA for the CDR3 is TGTGCCAGCAGCTTACTTGGGACTTCCAATGAGCAGTTCTTC. Protein sequence: CASSLLGTSNEQFF. The chain employs TRBV7-3 and TRBJ2-1, with D possibly matching TRBD2 (6 bases). The CDR3 loop spans 14 amino acids. Between the trimmed V and J ends, which lost 2 bases and 6 bases, there was a span of 11 bases. From germline, CDR1 is SGHTA and CDR2 FQGTGA.

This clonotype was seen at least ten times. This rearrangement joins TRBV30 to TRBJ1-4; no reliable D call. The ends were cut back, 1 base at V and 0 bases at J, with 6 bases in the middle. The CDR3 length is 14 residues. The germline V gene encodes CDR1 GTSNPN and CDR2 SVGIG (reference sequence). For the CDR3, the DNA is TGTGCCTGGAGTGCCATTGCAACTAATGAAAAACTGTTTTTT. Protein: CAWSAIATNEKLFF.

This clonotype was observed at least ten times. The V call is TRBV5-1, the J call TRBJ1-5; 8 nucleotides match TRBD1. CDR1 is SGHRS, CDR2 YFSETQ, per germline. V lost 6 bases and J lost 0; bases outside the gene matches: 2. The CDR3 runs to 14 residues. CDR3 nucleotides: TGCGCCAGCAAGGGGACAGGTAGCAATCAGCCCCAGCATTTT. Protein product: CASKGTGSNQPQHF.

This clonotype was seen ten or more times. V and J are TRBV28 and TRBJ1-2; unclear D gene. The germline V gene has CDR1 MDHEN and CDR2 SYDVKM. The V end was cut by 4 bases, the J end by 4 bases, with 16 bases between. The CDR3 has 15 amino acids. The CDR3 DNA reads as TGTGCCAGCAGTTCCCTAGGAGGGCACGGCTATGGCTACACCTTC. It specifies CASSSLGGHGYGYTF.

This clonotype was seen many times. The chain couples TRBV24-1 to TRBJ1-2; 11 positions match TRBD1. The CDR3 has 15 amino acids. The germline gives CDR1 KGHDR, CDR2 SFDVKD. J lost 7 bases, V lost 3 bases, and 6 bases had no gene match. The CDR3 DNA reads TGTGCCACCAGTGATCCGTGGACAGGGGGCAGTGGCTACACCTTC. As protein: CATSDPWTGGSGYTF.

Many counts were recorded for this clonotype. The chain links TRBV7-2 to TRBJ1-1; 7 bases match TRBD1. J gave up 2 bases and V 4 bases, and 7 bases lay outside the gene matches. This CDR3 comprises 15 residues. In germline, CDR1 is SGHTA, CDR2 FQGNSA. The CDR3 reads CASSSARQGNTEAFF. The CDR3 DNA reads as TGTGCCAGCAGCTCAGCTAGACAGGGCAACACTGAAGCTTTCTTT. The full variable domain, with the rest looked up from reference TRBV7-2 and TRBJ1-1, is GAGVSQSPSNKVTEKGKDVELRCDPISGHTALYWYRQSLGQGLEFLIYFQGNSAPDKSGLPSDRFSAERTGGSVSTLTIQRTQQEDSAVYLCASSSARQGNTEAFFGQGTRLTVV.

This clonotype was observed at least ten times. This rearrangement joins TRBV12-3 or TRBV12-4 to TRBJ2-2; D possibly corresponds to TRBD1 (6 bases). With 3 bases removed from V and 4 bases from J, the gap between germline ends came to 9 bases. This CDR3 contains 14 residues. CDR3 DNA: TGTGCCAGCAGTTTCGTGGGGGCCACCGGGGAGCTGTTTTTT. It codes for CASSFVGATGELFF.

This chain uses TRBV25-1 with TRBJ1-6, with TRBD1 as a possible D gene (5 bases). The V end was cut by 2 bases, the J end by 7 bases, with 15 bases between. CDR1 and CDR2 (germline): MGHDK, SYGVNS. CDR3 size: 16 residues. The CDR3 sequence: CASSEISGGSNSPLHF. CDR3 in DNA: TGTGCCAGCAGTGAAATATCCGGGGGTTCAAATTCACCCCTCCACTTT.

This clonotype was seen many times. CDR3 residues: CASSQRTGGMGNIQYF. The CDR3 DNA reads TGTGCCAGCAGCCAAAGGACAGGGGGGATGGGAAACATTCAGTACTTC. The chain carries TRBV13 and TRBJ2-4; 10 positions agree with TRBD1. The CDR3 totals 16 residues. Germline CDR1 and CDR2: PRHDT and FYEKMQ (reference sequence). V lost 5 bases and J lost 6; bases outside the gene matches: 10.

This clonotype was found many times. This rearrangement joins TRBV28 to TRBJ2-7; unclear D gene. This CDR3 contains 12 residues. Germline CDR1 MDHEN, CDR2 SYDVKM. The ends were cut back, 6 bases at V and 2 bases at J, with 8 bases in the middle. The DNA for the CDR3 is TGTGCCAGCAGCCGTGGGGCCTACGAGCAGTACTTC. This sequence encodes CASSRGAYEQYF.

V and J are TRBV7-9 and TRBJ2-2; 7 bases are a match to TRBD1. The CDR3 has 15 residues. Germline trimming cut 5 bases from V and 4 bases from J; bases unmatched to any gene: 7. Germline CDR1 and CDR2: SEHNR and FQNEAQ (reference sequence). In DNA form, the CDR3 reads TGTGCCAGCAGCACCCAGGGGGAACTCACCGGGGAGCTGTTTTTT. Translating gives CASSTQGELTGELFF.

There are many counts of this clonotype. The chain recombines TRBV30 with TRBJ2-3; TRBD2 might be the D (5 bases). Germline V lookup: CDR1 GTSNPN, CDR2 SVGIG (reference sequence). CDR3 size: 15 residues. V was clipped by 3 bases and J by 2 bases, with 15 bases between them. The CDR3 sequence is CAWRPGLLSTDTQYF. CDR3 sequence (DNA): TGTGCCTGGAGACCCGGACTCCTATCCACAGATACGCAGTATTTT.

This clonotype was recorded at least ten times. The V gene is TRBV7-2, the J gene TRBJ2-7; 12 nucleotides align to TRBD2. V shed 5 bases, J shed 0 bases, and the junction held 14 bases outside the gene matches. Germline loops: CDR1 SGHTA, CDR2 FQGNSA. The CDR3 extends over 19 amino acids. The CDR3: CASSQPIGTSGLTSYEQYF. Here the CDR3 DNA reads TGTGCCAGCAGCCAACCTATTGGGACTAGCGGGCTTACCTCCTACGAGCAGTACTTC.